The source of this T cell receptor (beta chain) is a study of blood T cell repertoires in COVID-19. With 8 bases clipped from V and 6 bases from J, the junction kept 11 bases outside the gene matches. CDR1 and CDR2 (germline): MDHEN, SYDVKM. The CDR3 sequence is 17 residues long. In the authors' methods: Cell counts per sample came from amplifying reference gene primers. Method: immunoSEQ multiplex PCR; TCRdb's copy keeps in-frame clones and lacks some. The DNA was the basis for D and trimming; V, J and clone size are from that table. The sample consists of 50,000 to 65,000 clones, roughly 70% of them appearing once.

Sample: PBMCs or T cells enriched from blood (not recorded which). The receptor was derived from a woman between 55 and 75 years old who had been exposed to COVID-19. V usage is TRBV28 and J usage is TRBJ2-1, with TRBD2 matching 15 bases. The DNA for the CDR3 is TGTGCCAGCGATGAACCACGGGGACTAGCGGGAGGCAATGAGCAGTTCTTC. Translation: CASDEPRGLAGGNEQFF.